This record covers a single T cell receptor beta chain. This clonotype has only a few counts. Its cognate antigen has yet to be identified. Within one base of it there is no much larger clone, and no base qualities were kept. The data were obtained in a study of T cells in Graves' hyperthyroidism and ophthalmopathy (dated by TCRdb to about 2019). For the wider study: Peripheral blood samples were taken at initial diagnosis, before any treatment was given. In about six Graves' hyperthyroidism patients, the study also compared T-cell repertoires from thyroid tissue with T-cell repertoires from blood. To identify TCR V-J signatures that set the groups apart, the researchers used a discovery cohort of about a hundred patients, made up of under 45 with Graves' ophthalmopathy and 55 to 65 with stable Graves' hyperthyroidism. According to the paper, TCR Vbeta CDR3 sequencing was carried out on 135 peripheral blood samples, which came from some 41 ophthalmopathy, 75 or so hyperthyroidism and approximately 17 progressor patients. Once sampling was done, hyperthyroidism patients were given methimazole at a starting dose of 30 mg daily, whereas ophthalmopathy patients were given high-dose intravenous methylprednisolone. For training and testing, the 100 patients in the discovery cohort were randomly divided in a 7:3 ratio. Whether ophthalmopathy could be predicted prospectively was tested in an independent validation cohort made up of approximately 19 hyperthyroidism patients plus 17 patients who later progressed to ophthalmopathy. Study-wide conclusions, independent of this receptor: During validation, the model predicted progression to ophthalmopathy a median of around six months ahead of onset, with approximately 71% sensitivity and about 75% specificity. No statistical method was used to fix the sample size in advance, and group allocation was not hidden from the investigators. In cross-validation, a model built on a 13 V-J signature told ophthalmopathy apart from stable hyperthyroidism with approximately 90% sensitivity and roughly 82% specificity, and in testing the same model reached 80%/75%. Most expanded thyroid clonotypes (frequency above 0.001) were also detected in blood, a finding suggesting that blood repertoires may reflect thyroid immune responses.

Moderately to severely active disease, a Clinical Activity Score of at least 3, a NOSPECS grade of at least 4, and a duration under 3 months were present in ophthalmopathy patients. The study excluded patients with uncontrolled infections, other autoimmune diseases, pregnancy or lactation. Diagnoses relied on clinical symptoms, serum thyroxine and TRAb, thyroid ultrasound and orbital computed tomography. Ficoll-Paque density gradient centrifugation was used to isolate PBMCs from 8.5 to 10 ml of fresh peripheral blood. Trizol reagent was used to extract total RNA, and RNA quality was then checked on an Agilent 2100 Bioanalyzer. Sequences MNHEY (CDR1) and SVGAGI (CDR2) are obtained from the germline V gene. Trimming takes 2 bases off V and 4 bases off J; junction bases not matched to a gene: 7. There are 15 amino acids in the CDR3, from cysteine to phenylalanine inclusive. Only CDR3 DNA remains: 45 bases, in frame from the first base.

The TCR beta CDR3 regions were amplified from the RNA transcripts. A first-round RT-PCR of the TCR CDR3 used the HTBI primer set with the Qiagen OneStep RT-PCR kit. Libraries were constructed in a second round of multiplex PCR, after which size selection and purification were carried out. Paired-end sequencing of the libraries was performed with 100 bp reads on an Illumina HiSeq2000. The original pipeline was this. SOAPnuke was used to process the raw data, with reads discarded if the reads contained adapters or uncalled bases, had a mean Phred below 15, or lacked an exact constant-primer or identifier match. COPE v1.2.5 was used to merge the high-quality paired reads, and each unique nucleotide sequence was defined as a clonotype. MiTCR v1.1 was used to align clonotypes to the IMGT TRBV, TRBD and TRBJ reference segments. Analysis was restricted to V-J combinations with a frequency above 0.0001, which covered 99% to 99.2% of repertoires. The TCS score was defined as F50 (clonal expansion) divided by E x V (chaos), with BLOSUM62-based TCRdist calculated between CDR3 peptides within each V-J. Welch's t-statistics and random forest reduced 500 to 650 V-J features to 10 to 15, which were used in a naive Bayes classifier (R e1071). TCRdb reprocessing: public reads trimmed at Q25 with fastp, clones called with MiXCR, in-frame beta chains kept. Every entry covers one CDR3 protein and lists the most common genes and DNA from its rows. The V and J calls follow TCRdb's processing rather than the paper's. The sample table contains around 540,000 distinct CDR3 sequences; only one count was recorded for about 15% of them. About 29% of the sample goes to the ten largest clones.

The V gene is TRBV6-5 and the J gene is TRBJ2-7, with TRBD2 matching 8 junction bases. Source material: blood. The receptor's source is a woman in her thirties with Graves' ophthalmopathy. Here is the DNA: TGTGCCAGCAGTTACGGTACAGCGGGGGAGTACGAGCAGTACTTC. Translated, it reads CASSYGTAGEYEQYF.